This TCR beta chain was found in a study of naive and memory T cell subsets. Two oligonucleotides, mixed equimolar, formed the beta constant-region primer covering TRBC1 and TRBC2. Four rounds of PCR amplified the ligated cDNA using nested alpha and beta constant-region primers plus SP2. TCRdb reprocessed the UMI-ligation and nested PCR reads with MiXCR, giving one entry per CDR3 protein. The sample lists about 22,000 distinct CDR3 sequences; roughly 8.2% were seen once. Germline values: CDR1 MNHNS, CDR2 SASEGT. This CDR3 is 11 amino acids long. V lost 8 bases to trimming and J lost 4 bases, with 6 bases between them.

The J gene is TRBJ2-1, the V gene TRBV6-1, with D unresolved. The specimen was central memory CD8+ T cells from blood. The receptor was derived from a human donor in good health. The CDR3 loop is CASCDYNEQFF. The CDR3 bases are TGTGCCAGCTGCGATTACAATGAGCAGTTCTTC.